A selection of T cell receptor beta chains follows, all from one sample in a study of T-cell memory formation after mild COVID-19. TCRdb redid the calling of the 5' RACE reads with MiXCR, one entry per CDR3 protein. This table has roughly 610,000 distinct CDR3 sequences, about 18% appearing once. Sequencing used PBMCs or a T cell subset sorted from them (not recorded which). The receptors shown here come from an adult woman who had mild COVID-19 (a few samples of this study predate the infection). Cell type and time point are not known. CDR3s include the opening cysteine and the closing phenylalanine or tryptophan. Each record gives: D gene, V gene, clone size, CDR3 length, J gene, CDR3 protein, CDR3 DNA. The D gene is left open where the match is weak. Where a row states a size, it is once, few, many or the class of an expanded clone; other rows omit it.

>NA|TRBV7-9|few|16|TRBJ2-1
CASSTQGGSSYNEQFF
TGTGCCAGCAGCACCCAAGGGGGGAGCTCCTACAATGAGCAGTTCTTC
>TRBD1|TRBV7-9|few|15|TRBJ1-2
CASSKPTGDNYGYTF
TGTGCCAGCAGCAAACCGACAGGGGATAACTATGGCTACACCTTC
>NA|TRBV4-2|few|16|TRBJ1-2
CASSQVGASSIYGYTF
TGTGCCAGCAGCCAAGTAGGGGCCAGCTCCATTTATGGCTACACCTTC
>NA|TRBV24-1|NA|15|TRBJ2-7
CATSDSGKTSYEQYF
TGTGCCACCAGTGATTCGGGGAAAACCTCCTACGAGCAGTACTTC
>NA|TRBV20-1|many|12|TRBJ1-5
CSARAPGLGGHF
TGCAGTGCTAGAGCCCCGGGACTTGGGGGGCATTTT
>TRBD1|TRBV20-1|NA|13|TRBJ1-2
CSARDGTGYGYTF
TGCAGTGCTAGAGACGGGACAGGGTATGGCTACACCTTC
>TRBD2|TRBV12-3/TRBV12-4|NA|15|TRBJ2-7
CASSSPSGGAWEQYF
TGTGCCAGCAGTTCTCCCAGCGGGGGGGCTTGGGAGCAGTACTTC
>NA|TRBV24-1|NA|13|TRBJ2-7
CATSDLRSYEQYF
TGTGCCACCAGTGATTTACGCTCCTACGAGCAGTACTTC
>NA|TRBV20-1|NA|14|TRBJ1-1
CSAIDWQLNTEAFF
TGCAGTGCTATTGATTGGCAGTTGAACACTGAAGCTTTCTTT
>TRBD1|TRBV2|NA|13|TRBJ1-1
CASRDRENTEAFF
TGTGCCAGCAGGGACAGGGAGAACACTGAAGCTTTCTTT
>NA|TRBV25-1|NA|15|TRBJ2-3
CASSEYGGGMDTQYF
TGTGCCAGCAGTGAATACGGCGGAGGAATGGATACGCAGTATTTT
>NA|TRBV20-1|few|14|TRBJ1-4
CSARRGATNEKLFF
TGCAGTGCCAGGAGGGGTGCAACTAATGAAAAACTGTTTTTT
>TRBD2|TRBV6-5|NA|16|TRBJ2-1
CASRRGLAGGYNEQFF
TGTGCCAGCAGACGAGGACTAGCGGGGGGCTACAATGAGCAGTTCTTC
>NA|TRBV6-5|NA|16|TRBJ2-1
CASSFLAASLLNEQFF
TGTGCCAGCAGTTTCTTAGCGGCCAGCCTTTTAAATGAGCAGTTCTTC
>NA|TRBV6-6|few|14|TRBJ2-7
CASSFGTYSYEQYF
TGTGCCAGCAGTTTTGGGACCTACTCCTACGAGCAGTACTTC
>TRBD1|TRBV7-9|NA|19|TRBJ1-4
CAGSPLLTGVIATNEKLFF
TGTGCCGGCAGCCCGCTCTTGACAGGGGTAATTGCAACTAATGAAAAACTGTTTTTT
>NA|TRBV2|NA|14|TRBJ2-1
CASKRDYTYNEQFF
TGTGCCAGCAAGCGAGACTACACCTACAATGAGCAGTTCTTC
>TRBD2|TRBV12-3/TRBV12-4|few|17|TRBJ2-2
CASSPLGTSGVTGELFF
TGTGCCAGCAGCCCCCTAGGAACTAGCGGAGTGACCGGGGAGCTGTTTTTT
>NA|TRBV18|NA|13|TRBJ2-7
CASSPSPVDEQYF
TGTGCCAGCTCACCAAGTCCGGTGGACGAGCAGTACTTC
>NA|TRBV12-5|few|12|TRBJ1-2
CASGLENYGYTF
TGTGCTAGTGGTTTGGAAAACTATGGCTACACCTTC
>NA|TRBV20-1|many|14|TRBJ1-1
CSARDRFGALRTFF
TGCAGTGCTAGAGATAGGTTCGGGGCCTTGAGAACTTTCTTT
>TRBD2|TRBV15|few|15|TRBJ2-3
CATSREAGVADTQYF
TGTGCCACCAGCAGAGAGGCGGGGGTGGCAGATACGCAGTATTTT
>NA|TRBV18|few|13|TRBJ2-5
CASASRGSETQYF
TGTGCCAGCGCGAGCAGGGGCTCAGAGACCCAGTACTTC
>NA|TRBV7-2|NA|12|TRBJ1-2
CASAGTPLGYTF
TGTGCCAGCGCCGGGACACCATTGGGGTACACCTTC
>NA|TRBV5-1|NA|15|TRBJ2-7
CASSGGTRGYYEQYF
TGCGCCAGCAGTGGGGGGACCAGGGGGTACTACGAGCAGTACTTC
>NA|TRBV19|few|17|TRBJ2-2
CASSISMGGPGTGELFF
TGTGCCAGTAGTATAAGTATGGGGGGTCCGGGCACCGGGGAGCTGTTTTTT
>NA|TRBV6-1|few|17|TRBJ1-5
CASSRKDSPGSNQPQHF
TGTGCCAGCAGTAGAAAGGACAGTCCCGGTAGCAATCAGCCCCAGCATTTT
>TRBD2|TRBV12-3/TRBV12-4|NA|15|TRBJ2-3
CASSLGSGGADTQYF
TGTGCCAGCAGTTTAGGTAGCGGGGGGGCAGATACGCAGTATTTT
>NA|TRBV20-1|many|14|TRBJ1-6
CSARVGSYYSPLHF
TGCAGTGCTAGAGTGGGCAGTTATTATTCACCCCTCCACTTT
>NA|TRBV6-1|few|15|TRBJ1-1
CASSDTGHLNTEAFF
TGTGCCAGCAGTGATACGGGACACCTGAACACTGAAGCTTTCTTT
>NA|TRBV29-1|NA|13|TRBJ1-2
CSVVPPGLGGYTF
TGCAGCGTTGTCCCCCCCGGACTGGGGGGCTACACCTTC
>NA|TRBV24-1|few|17|TRBJ2-3
CATSELGGPGTGGTQYF
TGTGCCACCAGTGAGCTTGGGGGGCCTGGGACCGGGGGTACGCAGTATTTT
>NA|TRBV7-4|few|14|TRBJ2-7
CASSARDIAYEQYF
TGTGCCAGCAGCGCCCGGGACATAGCCTACGAGCAGTACTTC